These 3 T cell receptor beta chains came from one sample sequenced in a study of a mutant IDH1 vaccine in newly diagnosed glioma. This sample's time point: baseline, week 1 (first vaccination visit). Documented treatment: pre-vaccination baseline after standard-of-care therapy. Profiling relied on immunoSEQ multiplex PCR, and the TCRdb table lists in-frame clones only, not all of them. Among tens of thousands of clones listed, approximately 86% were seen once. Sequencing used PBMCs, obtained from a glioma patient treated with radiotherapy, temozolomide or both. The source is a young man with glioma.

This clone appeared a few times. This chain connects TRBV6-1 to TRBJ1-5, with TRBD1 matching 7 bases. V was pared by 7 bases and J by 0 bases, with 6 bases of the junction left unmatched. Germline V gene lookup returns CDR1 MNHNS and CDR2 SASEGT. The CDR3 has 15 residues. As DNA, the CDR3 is TGTGCCAGCAAAGAGACAGGGACTAGCAATCAGCCCCAGCATTTT. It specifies CASKETGTSNQPQHF.

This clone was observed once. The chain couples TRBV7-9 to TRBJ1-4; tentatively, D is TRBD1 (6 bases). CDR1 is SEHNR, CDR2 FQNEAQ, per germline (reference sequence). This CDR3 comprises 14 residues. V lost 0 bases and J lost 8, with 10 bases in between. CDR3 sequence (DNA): TGTGCCAGCAGCTTAGCGTTGAGGGGGGAAAAACTGTTTTTT. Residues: CASSLALRGEKLFF. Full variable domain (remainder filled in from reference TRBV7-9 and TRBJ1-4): DTGVSQNPRHKITKRGQNVTFRCDPISEHNRLYWYRQTLGQGPEFLTYFQNEAQLEKSRLLSDRFSAERPKGSFSTLEIQRTEQGDSAMYLCASSLALRGEKLFFGSGTQLSVL.

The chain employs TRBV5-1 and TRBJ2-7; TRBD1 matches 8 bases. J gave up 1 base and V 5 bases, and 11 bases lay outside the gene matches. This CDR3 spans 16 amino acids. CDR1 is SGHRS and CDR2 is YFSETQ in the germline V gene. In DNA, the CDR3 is TGCGCCAGCAGGACCGGGACAGGAGAAATATCCTACGAGCAGTACTTC. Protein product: CASRTGTGEISYEQYF. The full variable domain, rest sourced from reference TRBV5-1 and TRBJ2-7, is KAGVTQTPRYLIKTRGQQVTLSCSPISGHRSVSWYQQTPGQGLQFLFEYFSETQRNKGNFPGRFSGRQFSNSRSEMNVSTLELGDSALYLCASRTGTGEISYEQYFGPGTRLTVT.